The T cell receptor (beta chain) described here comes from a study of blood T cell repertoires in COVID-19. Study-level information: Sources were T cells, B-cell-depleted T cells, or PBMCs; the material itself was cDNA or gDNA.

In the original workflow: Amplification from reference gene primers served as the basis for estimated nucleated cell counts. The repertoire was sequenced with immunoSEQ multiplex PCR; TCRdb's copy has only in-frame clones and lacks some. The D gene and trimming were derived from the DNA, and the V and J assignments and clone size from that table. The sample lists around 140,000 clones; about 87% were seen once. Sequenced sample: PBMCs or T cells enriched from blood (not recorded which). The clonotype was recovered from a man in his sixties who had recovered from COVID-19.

CDR3 loop: CASSFTGGHSNQPQHF. CDR3 nucleotide sequence: TGTGCCAGCAGTTTTACGGGCGGGCATAGCAATCAGCCCCAGCATTTT. V usage is TRBV28 and J usage is TRBJ1-5; D not certain. Between the trimmed V and J ends, which lost 3 bases and 0 bases, there was a span of 12 bases. The CDR3 spans 16 residues. Germline V CDR1 and CDR2: MDHEN, SYDVKM.